Listed here are 32 T cell receptor beta chains from one sample, sequenced in a study of early T cells in non-severe SARS-CoV-2 infection. From the 5' RACE reads, TCRdb called clonotypes with MiXCR, one entry per CDR3 protein. Of just under 90,000 distinct CDR3 sequences in the sample, about 15% were seen once. What was sequenced was whole blood. These receptors were collected from an adult who was a healthcare worker with PCR-confirmed SARS-CoV-2 infection or an uninfected control (not recorded which).

The chain joins TRBV15 to TRBJ2-1; D is undetermined. The germline gives CDR1 LNHNV, CDR2 YYDKDF (reference sequence). The CDR3 sequence is 17 residues long. V was shortened by 5 bases and J by 0 bases, with 17 bases between the two germline ends. The CDR3, as DNA: TGTGCCACCAGCGCCAGTAGACGGCGGAGCTCCTACAATGAGCAGTTCTTC. It translates to CATSASRRRSSYNEQFF.

The chain couples TRBV20-1 to TRBJ2-3; TRBD1 matches 8 bases. The CDR3 length is 14 residues. Germline CDR1 and CDR2: DFQATT and SNEGSKA (reference sequence). V trimming: 5 bases; J trimming: 1 base; junction bases outside the gene matches: 5. CDR3 coding DNA: TGCAGTGCTGACCGACAGGGGCGCACAGATACGCAGTATTTT. This sequence encodes CSADRQGRTDTQYF.

This clonotype was found a few times. This chain links TRBV9 with TRBJ2-1; D is perhaps TRBD1 (5 bases). Germline V gives CDR1 SGDLS, CDR2 YYNGEE. V shed 1 base and J shed 9 bases, with 8 bases lying between them. The CDR3 is made up of 12 amino acids. The chain's CDR3 is CASSVSQGEQFF. The DNA of the CDR3 is TGTGCCAGCAGCGTATCGCAGGGTGAGCAGTTCTTC.

Turning to this clonotype: With a much larger clone just one base away, this may be a read error. The chain links TRBV4-1 to TRBJ1-5; 8 nucleotides agree with TRBD1. The V gene's germline CDR1 is MGHRA and CDR2 YSYEKL. The CDR3 totals 15 residues. CDR3 sequence reads: CASSHDRGGNQPRHF. The CDR3 DNA follows: TGCGCCAGCAGCCATGACAGGGGTGGCAATCAGCCCCGGCATTTT.

The chain uses TRBV29-1 and TRBJ2-1; 9 bases line up with TRBD2. Germline V lookup: CDR1 SQVTM, CDR2 ANQGSEA. J was trimmed by 0 bases and V by 7 bases; bases with no gene match: 4. The CDR3 runs to 14 residues. In DNA, the CDR3 is TGCAGCGGGGGACTAGCACTCTCCTACAATGAGCAGTTCTTC. This gives the protein CSGGLALSYNEQFF.

The chain combines TRBV29-1 with TRBJ2-7; D not certain. This CDR3 is 13 amino acids long. V shed 6 bases and J shed 6 bases, with 18 bases lying between them. Germline CDR1 SQVTM, CDR2 ANQGSEA. The CDR3 coding sequence is TGCAGCGTAGAAACGGGCACCTTGGGCGAGCAGTACTTC. Translated: CSVETGTLGEQYF.

The chain carries TRBV4-1 and TRBJ2-1; 9 bases fit TRBD2. Unmatched junction bases numbered 11, after V lost 5 bases and J lost 3 bases. Germline V gene sequence: CDR1 MGHRA, CDR2 YSYEKL. The CDR3 is 17 amino acids. The CDR3 region is CASSSQRGAGYYNEQFF. In DNA, the CDR3 is TGCGCCAGCAGCTCACAGCGGGGGGCGGGGTACTACAATGAGCAGTTCTTC.

This clonotype was counted a few times. This chain uses TRBV7-2 with TRBJ2-7, with a weak D call TRBD1 (5 bases). The V end lost 4 bases, the J end lost 4 bases, and 23 bases lay between the germline ends. CDR1 and CDR2 (germline): SGHTA, FQGNSA. This CDR3 has 17 residues. CDR3 sequence: CASSSQSRVKGKYEQYF. In DNA, the CDR3 is TGTGCCAGCAGCTCCCAAAGCAGGGTCAAGGGGAAATACGAGCAGTACTTC.

This clonotype was seen many times. The rearrangement uses TRBV29-1 and TRBJ1-1; 9 nucleotides align to TRBD1. The CDR3 has 14 residues. The germline V gene has CDR1 SQVTM and CDR2 ANQGSEA. V was clipped by 6 bases and J by 4 bases; unmatched bases: 9. The CDR3 coding sequence is TGCAGCGTCACAAAGGGGGGACAGGGCACTGAAGCTTTCTTT. It encodes CSVTKGGQGTEAFF.

This clonotype was seen a handful of times. The chain has TRBV28 and TRBJ2-7, with 11 nucleotides matching TRBD2. V lost 7 bases to trimming and J lost 3 bases; unmatched junction nucleotides: 5. Germline CDR1 is MDHEN and CDR2 is SYDVKM. The CDR3 is 14 residues long. The CDR3 here is CASTQTSGIYEQYF. The CDR3 coding sequence is TGTGCCAGCACTCAGACTAGCGGGATCTACGAGCAGTACTTC.

This clonotype was counted between two and nine times. The chain couples TRBV20-1 to TRBJ2-7, with 11 bases identical to TRBD2. The CDR3 has 18 residues. J was trimmed by 2 bases and V by 3 bases; bases with no gene match: 15. The germline CDR1 and CDR2 sequences are DFQATT and SNEGSKA (reference sequence). CDR3 loop: CSASGRLAGGLTTYEQYF. CDR3 in DNA: TGCAGTGCTAGCGGGCGGCTAGCGGGAGGCCTGACAACCTACGAGCAGTACTTC.

In this sample, this clonotype turned up many times. The chain carries TRBV29-1 and TRBJ1-2; possibly TRBD1 for D (5 bases). The V and J ends lost 6 bases and 2 bases respectively, with 16 bases between them. The CDR3 spans 14 residues. Germline values: CDR1 SQVTM, CDR2 ANQGSEA. CDR3 loop: CSVPSRDLNYGYTF. CDR3 sequence (DNA): TGCAGCGTCCCGTCCAGGGACCTAAACTATGGCTACACCTTC.

The chain has TRBV7-3 and TRBJ2-1, with TRBD2 matching 8 bases. With V trimmed by 4 bases and J by 1 base, 6 bases remained unmatched. CDR1 and CDR2 from the germline V gene are SGHTA and FQGTGA. The CDR3 totals 16 residues. CDR3: CASSSTSVKSYNEQFF. The CDR3 DNA reads TGTGCCAGCAGCTCGACTAGCGTTAAGTCCTACAATGAGCAGTTCTTC.

There are a few counts of this clonotype. This chain connects TRBV7-2 to TRBJ2-1, with D hard to call. The V end lost 4 bases, the J end lost 6 bases, and 10 bases lay between the germline ends. The CDR3 consists of 13 residues. Per germline, CDR1 SGHTA and CDR2 FQGNSA. The CDR3 bases are TGTGCCAGCAGCTCCAACCCTATCAATGAGCAGTTCTTC. This encodes CASSSNPINEQFF.

This clonotype was picked up many times. The chain couples TRBV7-6 to TRBJ2-1, with 12 bases aligning to TRBD2. The germline CDR1 and CDR2 sequences are SGHVS and FNYEAQ. Trimming cost V 4 bases and J 6 bases; bases outside gene matches: 7. The CDR3 runs 16 residues. CDR3 coding DNA: TGTGCCAGCAGCTCGACTAGCGGGAGTGGTCGCAATGAGCAGTTCTTC. Amino acids: CASSSTSGSGRNEQFF.

This clonotype occurred many times. The chain is built from TRBV6-1 and TRBJ2-7; D not certain. This CDR3 spans 13 amino acids. Trimming shortened V by 6 bases and J by 3 bases, and 12 bases separated the two germline ends. Germline lookup yields CDR1 MNHNS and CDR2 SASEGT. CDR3 DNA sequence: TGTGCCAGCAGGGCCCGAGATTACTACGAGCAGTACTTC. Translating it yields CASRARDYYEQYF.

The V call is TRBV6-5, the J call TRBJ2-7; D possibly corresponds to TRBD2 (6 bases). Germline assignment: CDR1 MNHEY and CDR2 SVGAGI. V was pared by 8 bases and J by 6 bases, with 11 bases between. The CDR3 is 11 amino acids. CDR3 sequence (DNA): TGTGCCAGCGCTCGGAGGGGCGAGCAGTACTTC. It translates to CASARRGEQYF.

This clonotype came up a few times. This chain connects TRBV10-3 to TRBJ2-5, with D unclear. The germline V gene encodes CDR1 ENHRY and CDR2 SYGVKD. V lost 2 bases, J lost 4 bases, and 14 bases lay in between. CDR3 size: 15 residues. CDR3 DNA: TGTGCCATCAGTGAGCACGGAAGTGGTACAGAGACCCAGTACTTC. This codes for CAISEHGSGTETQYF.

The chain has TRBV6-5 and TRBJ2-7; D unclear. This CDR3 has 13 residues. V was trimmed by 2 bases and J by 1 base, leaving 6 bases between them. Looked up from germline, CDR1 is MNHEY and CDR2 is SVGAGI. CDR3 protein: CASSYGESYEQYF. The CDR3 DNA follows: TGTGCCAGCAGTTACGGCGAATCCTACGAGCAGTACTTC.

The CDR3 region is CSVPGHFADTQYF. The CDR3 nucleotides read TGCAGCGTCCCGGGACACTTCGCAGATACGCAGTATTTT. The V and J genes are TRBV29-1 and TRBJ2-3, with D possibly being TRBD1 (6 bases). V was clipped by 6 bases and J by 4 bases, with 14 bases between them. The germline V gene has CDR1 SQVTM and CDR2 ANQGSEA. The CDR3 is 13 residues long.

The chain is built from TRBV6-5 and TRBJ2-1; 10 bases map to TRBD2. V was clipped by 0 bases and J by 5 bases; unmatched bases: 4. Looked up from germline, CDR1 is MNHEY and CDR2 is SVGAGI. The CDR3 loop spans 16 amino acids. CDR3 residues: CASSYSSSGGHNEQFF. CDR3 DNA sequence: TGTGCCAGCAGTTACTCGTCTAGCGGGGGTCACAATGAGCAGTTCTTC.

This clonotype was recorded only once. V and J are TRBV29-1 and TRBJ2-3; D tentatively fits TRBD1 or TRBD2 (5 bases each). The CDR3 is 13 amino acids. CDR1 is SQVTM and CDR2 is ANQGSEA in the germline V gene. V was pared by 4 bases and J by 2 bases, with 10 bases between. The CDR3 spells CSVAEGFTDTQYF. For the CDR3, the DNA is TGCAGCGTTGCAGAGGGGTTCACAGATACGCAGTATTTT.

This clonotype has a handful of counts. J is TRBJ2-7 and V is TRBV20-1; 7 bases match TRBD2. The trim removed 5 bases at V and 2 bases at J, leaving 6 bases unmatched. The CDR3 extends over 13 amino acids. Germline lookup yields CDR1 DFQATT and CDR2 SNEGSKA (reference sequence). This chain's CDR3 is CSAPSAGAYEQYF. The CDR3 DNA reads TGCAGTGCTCCCTCGGCGGGAGCCTACGAGCAGTACTTC.

This clonotype was seen a handful of times. This chain connects TRBV4-1 to TRBJ2-3; the match to TRBD2 covers 12 bases. This CDR3 has 16 amino acids. CDR1 and CDR2 (germline): MGHRA, YSYEKL. V was pared by 3 bases and J by 6 bases, with 7 bases of the junction left unmatched. The CDR3 region has the DNA TGCGCCAGCAGCCAGAGACTAGCGGGAGTGACTGATACGCAGTATTTT. Translated: CASSQRLAGVTDTQYF.

V is TRBV29-1 and J is TRBJ2-5, with unresolved D. Germline CDR1 SQVTM, CDR2 ANQGSEA. The length of the CDR3 is 13 residues. The V end lost 4 bases, the J end lost 4 bases, and 13 bases lay between the germline ends. CDR3: CSVVQGSSETQYF. CDR3 DNA: TGCAGCGTTGTACAAGGTTCTTCAGAGACCCAGTACTTC.

This chain links TRBV19 with TRBJ2-3; D is ambiguous. V gave up 5 bases and J gave up 2 bases, with 14 bases separating them. Germline V gives CDR1 LNHDA, CDR2 SQIVND (reference sequence). The CDR3 is 15 amino acids. The CDR3 DNA sequence: TGTGCCAGTAGTTATGGGTCCTCCTCCACAGATACGCAGTATTTT. Protein sequence: CASSYGSSSTDTQYF. Full variable domain (remainder filled in from reference TRBV19 and TRBJ2-3): DGGITQSPKYLFRKEGQNVTLSCEQNLNHDAMYWYRQDPGQGLRLIYYSQIVNDFQKGDIAEGYSVSREKKESFPLTVTSAQKNPTAFYLCASSYGSSSTDTQYFGPGTRLTVL.

The chain carries TRBV7-8 and TRBJ1-1; weak D call: TRBD1 (5 bases). V was trimmed by 4 bases and J by 1 base, leaving 13 bases between them. The germline gives CDR1 SGHVS, CDR2 FQNEAQ. CDR3 length equals 15 residues. The CDR3: CASSWAGPTNTEAFF. The CDR3 DNA reads as TGTGCCAGCAGCTGGGCAGGGCCTACGAACACTGAAGCTTTCTTT.

The CDR3 DNA sequence: TGTGCCACCAGCAGAGCGGGGACAGGGCTAACCGGGGAGCTGTTTTTT. Translated, it gives CATSRAGTGLTGELFF. The chain links TRBV15 to TRBJ2-2, with 9 bases identical to TRBD1. Trimming at V came to 1 base and at J to 5 bases, leaving 5 bases not matched to a gene. Germline V lookup: CDR1 LNHNV, CDR2 YYDKDF (reference sequence). The CDR3 is 16 amino acids.

This clonotype was seen ten or more times. The V and J genes are TRBV18 and TRBJ1-1, with D perhaps TRBD1 (6 bases). From germline, CDR1 is KGHSH and CDR2 LQKENI. This CDR3 is built from 16 residues. V lost 3 bases and J 4 bases, leaving 18 bases between the germline ends. In DNA form, the CDR3 reads TGTGCCAGCTCACCTGGGCAACAGGGCTCGGGCACTGAAGCTTTCTTT. This translates into CASSPGQQGSGTEAFF. Supplemented by reference TRBV18 and TRBJ1-1, the full variable domain reads NAGVMQNPRHLVRRRGQEARLRCSPMKGHSHVYWYRQLPEEGLKFMVYLQKENIIDESGMPKERFSAEFPKEGPSILRIQQVVRGDSAAYFCASSPGQQGSGTEAFFGQGTRLTVV.

The chain carries TRBV2 and TRBJ2-2, with D maybe TRBD2 (5 bases). Trimming cost V 6 bases and J 0 bases, with 11 bases left between them. The CDR3 extends over 15 amino acids. From germline, CDR1 is SNHLY and CDR2 FYNNEI. This CDR3 is CASRPPAANTGELFF. DNA of the CDR3: TGTGCCAGCAGACCGCCAGCGGCGAACACCGGGGAGCTGTTTTTT.

CDR3 nucleotide sequence: TGTGCCAGCAGCTTGGGCCTAGCGCTGGACGAGCAGTACTTC. Its protein is CASSLGLALDEQYF. The V and J genes are TRBV5-4 and TRBJ2-7; TRBD2 is a possible D gene (6 bases). The CDR3 is 14 residues long. The ends were cut back, 0 bases at V and 5 bases at J, with 12 bases in the middle. From germline, CDR1 is SGHNT and CDR2 YYREEE (reference sequence).

This clonotype came up a few times. The chain employs TRBV30 and TRBJ1-5, with D unclear. With 5 bases removed from V and 5 bases from J, the gap between germline ends came to 16 bases. Germline CDR1 is GTSNPN and CDR2 is SVGIG (reference sequence). The CDR3 totals 14 residues. Here the CDR3 reads CAWGEGGQDQPQHF. The CDR3 nucleotides are TGTGCCTGGGGGGAAGGAGGTCAGGATCAGCCCCAGCATTTT.